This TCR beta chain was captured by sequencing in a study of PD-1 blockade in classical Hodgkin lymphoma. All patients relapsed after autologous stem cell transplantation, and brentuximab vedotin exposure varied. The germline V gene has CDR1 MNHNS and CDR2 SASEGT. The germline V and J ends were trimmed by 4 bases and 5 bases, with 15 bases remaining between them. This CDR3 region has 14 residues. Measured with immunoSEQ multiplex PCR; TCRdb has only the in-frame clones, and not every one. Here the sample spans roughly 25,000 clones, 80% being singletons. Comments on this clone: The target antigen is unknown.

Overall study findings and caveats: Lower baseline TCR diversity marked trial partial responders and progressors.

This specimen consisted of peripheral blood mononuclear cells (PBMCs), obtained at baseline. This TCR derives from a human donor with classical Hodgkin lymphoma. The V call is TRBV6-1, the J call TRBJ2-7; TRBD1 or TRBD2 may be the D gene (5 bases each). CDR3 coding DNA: TGTGCCAGCAGTGCCGGGACGGAGGCGCACGAGCAGTACTTC. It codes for CASSAGTEAHEQYF.